Presented here are 9 T cell receptor beta chains from one specimen sequenced in a study of long-term antiretroviral therapy in people with HIV. Samples were assayed with immunoSEQ v3.0 at survey level. The repertoire was sequenced with immunoSEQ multiplex PCR; TCRdb's copy has only in-frame clones and lacks some. The sample contains some 28,000 clones, more than 85% of which appear only once. The sequences come from unsorted PBMCs, collected 6.2 years after starting antiretroviral therapy. These receptors all come from a man aged 35-49 years with HIV.

The genes are TRBV6-1 and TRBJ2-1; D perhaps matches TRBD1 (5 bases). CDR3 length: 15 amino acids. V lost 6 bases and J lost 2, with 14 bases in between. Germline-derived CDR1 and CDR2 are MNHNS and SASEGT. CDR3 coding DNA: TGTGCCAGCAGACAGGCTAGTGAGCCCTACAATGAGCAGTTCTTC. Translated: CASRQASEPYNEQFF.

The gene calls are TRBV4-2 and TRBJ2-5; D gene uncertain. Germline CDR1 and CDR2: LGHNA and YNFKEQ. Trimming left V 0 bases short and J 2 bases short, with 16 bases between. CDR3 size: 17 residues. The CDR3 DNA sequence: TGTGCCAGCAGCCAAGAAGTGTCCGTAGCCCGTCAAGAGACCCAGTACTTC. Translated: CASSQEVSVARQETQYF.

This rearrangement joins TRBV29-1 to TRBJ2-1; tentatively, D is TRBD1 (5 bases). Looked up from germline, CDR1 is SQVTM and CDR2 is ANQGSEA. V was shortened by 6 bases and J by 1 base, with 10 bases between the two germline ends. This CDR3 has 13 residues. The CDR3 nucleotides read TGCAGCGTCCAACCAGGGTCCTACAATGAGCAGTTCTTC. Translation: CSVQPGSYNEQFF.

The rearrangement joins TRBV5-8 to TRBJ2-3; D may be TRBD2 (6 bases). The CDR3 runs 14 residues. The V gene's germline CDR1 is SGHTS and CDR2 YDEGEE. V dropped 8 bases and J dropped 4 bases, with 17 bases sitting between them. The chain's CDR3 is CASTLGGVADTQYF. The CDR3 DNA reads as TGTGCCAGTACCTTGGGCGGGGTCGCAGATACGCAGTATTTT.

The chain recombines TRBV5-4 with TRBJ1-2, with 9 positions matching TRBD1. V lost 1 base and J lost 8; bases outside the gene matches: 6. The CDR3 spans 14 residues. The germline V gene has CDR1 SGHNT and CDR2 YYREEE (reference sequence). The CDR3 DNA follows: TGTGCCAGCAGCTTGCAACAGGGGGCGGGAGGCTACACCTTC. It translates to CASSLQQGAGGYTF.

The chain uses TRBV7-2 and TRBJ2-5, with D unresolved. The germline V gene encodes CDR1 SGHTA and CDR2 FQGNSA. V gave up 0 bases and J gave up 7 bases, with 15 bases separating them. The CDR3 is 15 amino acids. The CDR3 sequence is CASSLAGQGFGTQYF. The CDR3 coding sequence is TGTGCCAGCAGCTTAGCGGGCCAAGGGTTCGGGACCCAGTACTTC.

The chain has TRBV5-1 and TRBJ2-3; 7 nucleotides match TRBD2. The CDR3 totals 17 residues. The J segment lost 2 bases and the V segment lost 0 bases, leaving 9 bases of the junction unmatched. CDR1 and CDR2 (germline): SGHRS, YFSETQ. The CDR3 region has the DNA TGCGCCAGCAGCTTGGGACGGGTCGGGGGGATCACAGATACGCAGTATTTT. Translated, it gives CASSLGRVGGITDTQYF.

The gene calls are TRBV7-3 and TRBJ2-1, with 9 positions matching TRBD2. Germline V gives CDR1 SGHTA, CDR2 FQGTGA. The CDR3 totals 18 residues. V shed 0 bases and J 4 bases; nucleotides not matched to a gene: 10. The CDR3 reads CASSLTGTSHPNYNEQFF. CDR3 DNA: TGTGCCAGCAGCTTAACCGGGACTAGCCATCCAAATTACAATGAGCAGTTCTTC.

CDR3 sequence (DNA): TGTGCCTGGGAGGCAGGACCTCCCGGGGATGAGCAGTTCTTC. It codes for CAWEAGPPGDEQFF. The chain links TRBV30 to TRBJ2-1; tentatively, D is TRBD2 (5 bases). The V end lost 5 bases, the J end lost 8 bases, and 19 bases lay between the germline ends. The germline CDR1 and CDR2 sequences are GTSNPN and SVGIG (reference sequence). The CDR3 consists of 14 residues.